The 5 T cell receptor beta chains reported below all come from one sample, sequenced in a study of CD8 T cells in ankylosing spondylitis. TCRdb passed the 5' RACE reads through MiXCR, listing each CDR3 protein once. The sample lists 25,000 to 35,000 distinct CDR3 sequences, 12% to 15% occurring once. Sequenced: blood. These receptor sequences come from a male donor with ankylosing spondylitis or in good health (not recorded which).

This chain connects TRBV12-3 or TRBV12-4 to TRBJ1-1, with D unclear. V lost 1 base and J lost 3, with 12 bases in between. The CDR3 spans 15 residues. The CDR3 loop is CASSLEFGLDTEAFF. The CDR3 DNA sequence: TGTGCCAGCAGTTTAGAGTTCGGTTTGGACACTGAAGCTTTCTTT.

The chain joins TRBV5-1 to TRBJ2-7; 9 bases map to TRBD1. Trimming removed 5 bases from V and 2 bases from J; junction bases left unmatched: 2. The CDR3 spans 13 residues. The germline V gene encodes CDR1 SGHRS and CDR2 YFSETQ. The chain's CDR3 is CASSRDRAYEQYF. In nucleotides, the CDR3 is TGCGCCAGCAGTCGGGACAGGGCCTACGAGCAGTACTTC.

The CDR3 nucleotides read TGTGCCAGCAGCTCTAGGGGACTAGCGGGGGGGCGAACCGGGGAGCTGTTTTTT. This codes for CASSSRGLAGGRTGELFF. V usage is TRBV7-8 and J usage is TRBJ2-2, with TRBD2 matching 16 bases. Germline trimming cut 4 bases from V and 5 bases from J; bases unmatched to any gene: 7. The CDR3 contains 18 residues. The germline CDR1 and CDR2 sequences are SGHVS and FQNEAQ.

The chain combines TRBV24-1 with TRBJ2-1; D not resolved. This CDR3 spans 14 amino acids. Trimming took off 3 bases at V and 3 bases at J, with 8 bases between the two ends. Per germline, CDR1 KGHDR and CDR2 SFDVKD. The CDR3 reads CATSDSPIYNEQFF. The CDR3 DNA follows: TGTGCCACCAGTGATAGTCCTATCTACAATGAGCAGTTCTTC.

In its sample, this clonotype was seen a few times. This chain joins TRBV5-1 and TRBJ2-1; D is unresolved. V lost 1 base and J lost 4, with 9 bases in between. Germline V lookup: CDR1 SGHRS, CDR2 YFSETQ. The CDR3 length is 14 residues. The CDR3 loop is CASSLTSVYNEQFF. Written as DNA, the CDR3 is TGCGCCAGCAGCTTGACGTCTGTGTACAATGAGCAGTTCTTC.